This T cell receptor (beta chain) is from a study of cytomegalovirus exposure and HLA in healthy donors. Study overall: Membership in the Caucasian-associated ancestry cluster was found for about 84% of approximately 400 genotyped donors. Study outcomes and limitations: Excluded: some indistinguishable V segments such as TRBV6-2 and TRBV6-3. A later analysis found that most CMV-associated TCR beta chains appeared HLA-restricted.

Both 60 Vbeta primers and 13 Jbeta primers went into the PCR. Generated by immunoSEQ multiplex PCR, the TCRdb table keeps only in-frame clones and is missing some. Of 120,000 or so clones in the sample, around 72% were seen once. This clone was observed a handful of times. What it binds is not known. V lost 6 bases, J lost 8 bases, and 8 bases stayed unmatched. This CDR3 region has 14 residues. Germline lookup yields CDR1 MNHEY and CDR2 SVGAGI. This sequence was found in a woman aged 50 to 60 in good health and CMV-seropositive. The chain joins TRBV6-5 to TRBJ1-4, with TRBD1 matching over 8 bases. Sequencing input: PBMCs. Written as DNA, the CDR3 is TGTGCCAGCAGCACCCAGGGGGCGCGGGAAAAACTGTTTTTT. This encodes CASSTQGAREKLFF.